These T cell receptor beta chains were read from a single sample in a study of human T cells and chemical hapten exposure. TCRdb re-derived calls from the RACE reads in MiXCR, one entry per CDR3 protein. Of some 380,000 distinct CDR3 sequences listed, roughly 4.8% were seen once; the top ten hold 2% to 2.5%. The sample here was whole blood, taken in connection with sensitization to the hapten diphenylcyclopropenone (DPC). The receptors stem from a woman between 45 and 60 years old with alopecia areata. Some clones in this sample may be carry-over from other donors' samples. Each CDR3 is given with its conserved first and last residue. A D gene is named only where the DNA matches it firmly. Rows may omit the clone size; those that give it use once, few, many or a size class.

V gene,J gene,clone size,D gene,CDR3 DNA,CDR3 protein
TRBV5-4,TRBJ2-2,many,NA,TGTGCCAGCAGCTCAAGGGACGGGACCGGGGAGCTGTTTTTT,CASSSRDGTGELFF
TRBV24-1,TRBJ2-7,many,NA,TGTGCCACCAGTGATACGTCCGCGGATGAGCAGTACTTC,CATSDTSADEQYF
TRBV5-1,TRBJ1-1,many,TRBD1,TGCGCCAGCAGCAACCGACAGGGGGCGAACACTGAAGCTTTCTTT,CASSNRQGANTEAFF
TRBV13,TRBJ2-3,many,NA,TGTGCCAGCAGCTCCGCTTTGGATACGCAGTATTTT,CASSSALDTQYF
TRBV7-3,TRBJ2-3,many,TRBD2,TGTGCCAGCAGCCCGGGTCGCGGGAGCCCGGAGGCAGATACGCAGTATTTT,CASSPGRGSPEADTQYF
TRBV29-1,TRBJ2-7,NA,NA,TGCAGCGTTGTAGGGGGCTACGAGCAGTACTTC,CSVVGGYEQYF
TRBV6-5,TRBJ1-2,NA,NA,TGTGCCAGCAGTTACTCGACAGGAAACCTCTATGGCTACACCTTC,CASSYSTGNLYGYTF
TRBV10-3,TRBJ2-2,many,TRBD2,TGTGCCATCAGTCCTAGCGGGGCGAACACCGGGGAGCTGTTTTTT,CAISPSGANTGELFF
TRBV27,TRBJ2-2,few,TRBD1,TGTGCCAGCAGTTTATGGCCAAGGGGGCCCCTGACCGGGGAGCTGTTTTTT,CASSLWPRGPLTGELFF
TRBV5-1,TRBJ1-3,many,NA,TGCGCCAGCAGCGGCGACCCTGGAAACACCATATATTTT,CASSGDPGNTIYF
TRBV20-1,TRBJ2-3,NA,TRBD1,TGCAGTGCTAGCGGGGACAGGGGAAGGTTGGATACGCAGTATTTT,CSASGDRGRLDTQYF
TRBV28,TRBJ1-1,few,NA,TGTGCCAGCAGTTTTGGCGTCTCCCCGAACACTGAAGCTTTCTTT,CASSFGVSPNTEAFF
TRBV3-1,TRBJ2-1,many,TRBD2,TGTGCCAGCAGCCACCCTTCGGAGCGGGAGGGGATTAATGAGCAGTTCTTC,CASSHPSEREGINEQFF
TRBV6-5,TRBJ2-5,many,TRBD2,TGTGCCAGCGCCCCAGCGGGAGGGCAAAGAGAGACCCAGTACTTC,CASAPAGGQRETQYF
TRBV6-6,TRBJ1-5,many,TRBD1,TGTGCCAGCAGTCCTGGACAGGGGGTGAGCAATCAGCCCCAGCATTTT,CASSPGQGVSNQPQHF
TRBV7-8,TRBJ1-1,few,TRBD1,TGTGCCAGCAGCGAGTCCCAGGGGGGCTGGACTGAAGCTTTCTTT,CASSESQGGWTEAFF
TRBV29-1,TRBJ1-4,many,NA,TGCAGCGTACGAGGGACGGTTGGACTTAATGAAAAACTGTTTTTT,CSVRGTVGLNEKLFF
TRBV27,TRBJ2-3,few,TRBD2,TGTGCCAGCAGTGTAGCGGGAGGTAGGGCAGATACGCAGTATTTT,CASSVAGGRADTQYF
TRBV5-1,TRBJ2-7,NA,NA,TGCGCCAGCAGCTTGGCCGAACAGGGCTCCTACGAGCAGTACTTC,CASSLAEQGSYEQYF
TRBV6-6,TRBJ1-1,NA,TRBD1,TGTGCCAGCAGAAGTGACAGGGGTATCACTGAAGCTTTCTTT,CASRSDRGITEAFF
TRBV20-1,TRBJ2-5,many,TRBD1,TGCAGTGCTTGGACAGGGCAGGGGCAAGAGACCCAGTACTTC,CSAWTGQGQETQYF
TRBV19,TRBJ2-3,few,NA,TGTGCCAGTAGTCTAGATCATACGCAGTATTTT,CASSLDHTQYF
TRBV5-1,TRBJ1-4,many,NA,TGCGCCAGCAGCGTTGCGGGGCGGGCAACTAATGAAAAACTGTTTTTT,CASSVAGRATNEKLFF
TRBV12-3/TRBV12-4,TRBJ1-2,few,TRBD1,TGTGCCAGCAGTCTCGACAGGGCTATTGGCTACACCTTC,CASSLDRAIGYTF
TRBV28,TRBJ2-7,NA,TRBD2,TGTGCCAGCAGCCCTGTGGCGGGGGGTGAGCAGTACTTC,CASSPVAGGEQYF
TRBV5-5,TRBJ2-3,many,TRBD2,TGTGCCAGCAGCTTGGAGGGACTAGCGGCAGATACGCAGTATTTT,CASSLEGLAADTQYF
TRBV20-1,TRBJ1-1,many,NA,TGCAGTGCTAGCCTCCGGGCCTTGAACACTGAAGCTTTCTTT,CSASLRALNTEAFF
TRBV2,TRBJ2-3,few,NA,TGTGCCAGCAGCGACGGACAGACGAACACAGATACGCAGTATTTT,CASSDGQTNTDTQYF
TRBV6-5,TRBJ2-3,many,NA,TGTGCCAGCAGCTCGGACCAGAATTTAGCGCAGTATTTT,CASSSDQNLAQYF
TRBV6-5,TRBJ1-2,NA,NA,TGTGCCAGCAGTTACCCGGACCAGGGTATCTATGGCTACACCTTC,CASSYPDQGIYGYTF
TRBV6-5,TRBJ1-2,many,TRBD1,TGTGCCAGCAGTCACGCGCCGGGACAGGGAGGACACTATGGCTACACCTTC,CASSHAPGQGGHYGYTF
TRBV5-6,TRBJ2-2,few,NA,TGTACCAGCAGCTTGGCCGGTACCGGGGAGCTGTTTTTT,CTSSLAGTGELFF
TRBV10-3,TRBJ2-5,NA,NA,TGTGCCATCAGCCCGGACGTCACCGGGGTAGAGACCCAGTACTTC,CAISPDVTGVETQYF
TRBV2,TRBJ1-1,few,NA,TGTGCCAGCAGTGATATGGGGCCGAGCACTGAAGCTTTCTTT,CASSDMGPSTEAFF
TRBV20-1,TRBJ2-1,NA,NA,TGCAGTGCTAGAGAGGACTACATCAAATTC,CSAREDYIKF
TRBV5-4,TRBJ1-1,NA,TRBD1,TGTGCCAGCAGCAGGGGACAGGACAGGACCACTGAAGCTTTCTTT,CASSRGQDRTTEAFF
TRBV4-3,TRBJ1-2,NA,NA,TGCGCCAGCTCCAAAGACCCCAACTATGGCTACACCTTC,CASSKDPNYGYTF
TRBV9,TRBJ2-7,few,TRBD1,TGTGCCAGCAGCGGCTTGGGACAGGGGCCCTACGAGCAGTACTTC,CASSGLGQGPYEQYF
TRBV14,TRBJ1-1,many,NA,TGTGCCAGCAGGCCGACAGGACTGAACACTGAAGCTTTCTTT,CASRPTGLNTEAFF
TRBV10-3,TRBJ1-2,many,NA,TGTGCCATCAGTGATAGGACAGCAATAAACTATGGCTACACCTTC,CAISDRTAINYGYTF
TRBV30,TRBJ1-5,few,NA,TGTGCCTGGAGTCGGACAGCTAGCAATCAGCCCCAGCATTTT,CAWSRTASNQPQHF
TRBV6-1,TRBJ1-1,many,NA,TGTGCCAGCAGTGAAGTATATGGGCAGATGAACACTGAAGCTTTCTTT,CASSEVYGQMNTEAFF
TRBV2,TRBJ1-6,many,TRBD1,TGTGCCAGCAGTGAAGGGACAGGGCGGGATTCACCCCTCCACTTT,CASSEGTGRDSPLHF
TRBV29-1,TRBJ2-7,few,NA,TGCAGCGTTGAAAGAGGGGACCACGAGCAGTACTTC,CSVERGDHEQYF
TRBV4-3,TRBJ2-7,many,NA,TGCGCCAGCAGCCGTAGCGCGGGACAGACCTACGAGCAGTACTTC,CASSRSAGQTYEQYF
TRBV6-1,TRBJ2-4,few,NA,TGTGCCAGCAGTGAAGCGGGAGCCGCCGCCAAAAACATTCAGTACTTC,CASSEAGAAAKNIQYF
TRBV6-2/TRBV6-3,TRBJ1-5,many,NA,TGTGCCAGCAGTCCGGACCGTGATCAGCCCCAGCATTTT,CASSPDRDQPQHF
TRBV9,TRBJ2-7,many,TRBD2,TGTGCCAGCAGCGTACCAGCGGGAGATATAGAATACGAGCAGTACTTC,CASSVPAGDIEYEQYF
TRBV27,TRBJ1-5,many,NA,TGTGCCAGCAGTTTATTTTTCAGCAATAGCAATCAGCCCCAGCATTTT,CASSLFFSNSNQPQHF
TRBV5-1,TRBJ2-3,few,TRBD2,TGCGCCAGCAGCCCCCAGCGGGGACTCACAGATACGCAGTATTTT,CASSPQRGLTDTQYF
TRBV7-6,TRBJ1-1,many,NA,TGTGCCAGCAGCTCTCCCCCGAGCAATCAACCTTTCTTT,CASSSPPSNQPFF
TRBV5-4,TRBJ2-5,many,NA,TGTGCCAGCAGCCCGGATCGGGGGCAGCTTCAAGAGACCCAGTACTTC,CASSPDRGQLQETQYF
TRBV29-1,TRBJ2-3,NA,TRBD2,TGCAGCGGACTAGGCGGGAGAAGGACAGATACGCAGTATTTT,CSGLGGRRTDTQYF
TRBV18,TRBJ2-7,NA,TRBD1,TGTGCCAGCTCAGGTACGGAGACAGGGCCCTACGAGCAGTACTTC,CASSGTETGPYEQYF
TRBV4-1,TRBJ1-5,many,NA,TGCGCCAGCAGCCAAGCAGTCAGCAAAAATCAGCCCCAGCATTTT,CASSQAVSKNQPQHF
TRBV5-1,TRBJ2-3,many,NA,TGCGCCAGCAGCTTGATGGGGGGCGGCACAGATACGCAGTATTTT,CASSLMGGGTDTQYF
TRBV7-9,TRBJ1-2,many,NA,TGTGCCAGCAGTCCAGACAGACTCTATGGCTACACCTTC,CASSPDRLYGYTF